This T cell receptor beta chain was sequenced during a study of tumor and adjacent non-tumor tissue in lung cancer. Notes on the study in general: Tumor tissue had significantly higher TCR diversity than normal lung.

RNA was extracted from bulk tissue without any cell sorting. Germline V gene data show CDR1 as SGHRS and CDR2 as YFSETQ. The CDR3 length is 13 residues. TCRbeta libraries were built with three rounds of nested PCR, modified from ARM-PCR. TCRdb independently ran MiXCR on the multiplex PCR reads; one entry per CDR3 protein. The sample lists 200,000 or so distinct CDR3 sequences, approximately 74% occurring once. Of note for this clonotype: What it binds is not known. One end of the junction is discordant with germline, which a read error may explain.

Sequencing input: lung tumor tissue. The receptor comes from a man aged 60 to 69 with non-small cell lung cancer. This chain joins TRBV5-1 and TRBJ2-3; the D is unclear. The CDR3 reads CASSISFTDTHYF. The DNA for the CDR3 is TGCGCCAGCAGTATATCGTTCACAGATACGCATTATTTT. Full variable domain (missing parts from reference TRBV5-1 and TRBJ2-3): KAGVTQTPRYLIKTRGQQVTLSCSPISGHRSVSWYQQTPGQGLQFLFEYFSETQRNKGNFPGRFSGRQFSNSRSEMNVSTLELGDSALYLCASSISFTDTHYFGPGTRLTVL.